The 22 T cell receptor beta chains listed next were all sequenced from one sample in a study of cytomegalovirus exposure and HLA in healthy donors. Profiling relied on immunoSEQ multiplex PCR, and the TCRdb table lists in-frame clones only, not all of them. The sample consists of 250,000 to 350,000 clones, 70% to 90% of them appearing once. Sequencing was performed on PBMCs. These receptors were taken from a woman under 30 in good health and CMV-seronegative.

This rearrangement joins TRBV15 to TRBJ1-3; 9 bases map to TRBD1. The germline V gene encodes CDR1 LNHNV and CDR2 YYDKDF (reference sequence). The CDR3 length is 18 residues. Germline trimming cut 1 base from V and 0 bases from J; bases unmatched to any gene: 7. CDR3 amino acids: CATSRGGQGHSSGNTIYF. In nucleotides, the CDR3 is TGTGCCACCAGCAGAGGGGGACAGGGCCACTCCTCTGGAAACACCATATATTTT.

The J gene is TRBJ2-3, the V gene TRBV10-3, with 9 bases fitting TRBD1. The CDR3 is 14 residues long. The V segment lost 6 bases and the J segment 4 bases; nucleotides outside the gene matches: 5. Germline lookup yields CDR1 ENHRY and CDR2 SYGVKD. In DNA, the CDR3 is TGTGCCATCAGCCCGGGACAGGGCCCAGATACGCAGTATTTT. Its protein product is CAISPGQGPDTQYF.

CDR3: CASSEAEQGSSSPLHF. In DNA form, the CDR3 reads TGTGCCAGCAGTGAAGCTGAACAGGGGAGTTCTTCACCCCTCCACTTT. The rearrangement uses TRBV6-1 and TRBJ1-6; 7 bases match TRBD1. Germline CDR1 MNHNS, CDR2 SASEGT. This CDR3 contains 16 residues. Trimming removed 0 bases from V and 9 bases from J; junction bases left unmatched: 8.

The rearrangement links TRBV7-2 to TRBJ2-1, with 10 bases matching TRBD2. The CDR3 is made up of 16 amino acids. Trimming took 3 bases from V and 2 from J; bases not matched to a gene: 4. Germline CDR1 and CDR2: SGHTA and FQGNSA. CDR3 sequence: CASSLLAGVPYNEQFF. The CDR3 DNA reads as TGTGCCAGCAGCTTGCTAGCGGGAGTCCCCTACAATGAGCAGTTCTTC.

The chain couples TRBV30 to TRBJ2-1, with 7 bases fitting TRBD2. CDR1 GTSNPN and CDR2 SVGIG come from the germline V gene (reference sequence). This CDR3 contains 18 residues. V lost 4 bases, J lost 1 base, and 16 bases stayed unmatched. CDR3 nucleotides: TGTGCCTGGATGGGGGGGAGAGGGTGGGGAGAGTCCTACAATGAGCAGTTCTTC. It yields the protein CAWMGGRGWGESYNEQFF.

This chain uses TRBV2 with TRBJ2-3; unclear D gene. The CDR3 is 11 amino acids. From germline, CDR1 is SNHLY and CDR2 FYNNEI. Trimming cost V 6 bases and J 8 bases, with 9 bases left between them. CDR3 bases: TGTGCCAGCAGCCGAGATGCTACGCAGTATTTT. This translates into CASSRDATQYF.

The chain is built from TRBV5-1 and TRBJ2-5, with 14 bases that match TRBD2. Germline trimming cut 4 bases from V and 5 bases from J; bases unmatched to any gene: 13. The germline CDR1 and CDR2 sequences are SGHRS and YFSETQ. The CDR3 length is 18 residues. CDR3 sequence reads: CASSRRPGLAGVGETQYF. The CDR3 DNA reads as TGCGCCAGCAGCCGTCGACCGGGACTAGCGGGAGTGGGCGAGACCCAGTACTTC.

This chain links TRBV6-5 with TRBJ1-1; 7 nucleotides agree with TRBD1. The V segment lost 4 bases and the J segment 5 bases; nucleotides outside the gene matches: 4. The CDR3 is 13 amino acids. Per the germline V gene, CDR1 is MNHEY and CDR2 is SVGAGI. The CDR3 DNA sequence: TGTGCCAGCAGTTTAGCGGACAGGACTGAAGCTTTCTTT. Amino acid sequence: CASSLADRTEAFF.

The chain links TRBV28 to TRBJ2-7; D is unresolved. The V end was cut by 3 bases, the J end by 4 bases, with 10 bases between. Germline V gene sequence: CDR1 MDHEN, CDR2 SYDVKM. CDR3 size: 13 residues. This CDR3 is CASSLSPSYEQYF. CDR3 DNA sequence: TGTGCCAGCAGTTTGAGCCCCTCGTACGAGCAGTACTTC.

The chain employs TRBV7-2 and TRBJ1-2; 7 bases are a match to TRBD1. Germline CDR1 reads SGHTA; CDR2 reads FQGNSA. The J segment lost 4 bases and the V segment lost 5 bases, leaving 10 bases of the junction unmatched. The CDR3 runs 15 residues. The CDR3 loop is CASSPRSGTAYGYTF. CDR3 DNA: TGTGCCAGCAGCCCACGTTCCGGGACAGCCTATGGCTACACCTTC.

Written as DNA, the CDR3 is TGTGCCAGCAGCAACTCAGGACTAGCTTACGAGCAGTACTTC. The encoded protein is CASSNSGLAYEQYF. The rearrangement joins TRBV28 to TRBJ2-7; 8 bases match TRBD2. The CDR3 is 14 amino acids. Germline lookup yields CDR1 MDHEN and CDR2 SYDVKM. J gave up 4 bases and V 6 bases, and 8 bases lay outside the gene matches.

This clone occurred many times. The chain carries TRBV5-1 and TRBJ2-1, with 9 bases aligning to TRBD2. The trim removed 0 bases at V and 0 bases at J, leaving 7 bases unmatched. There are 18 residues in the CDR3. Germline values: CDR1 SGHRS, CDR2 YFSETQ. The CDR3 DNA reads TGCGCCAGCAGCTTGGTTCCACTTAGCGGGAGCTCCTACAATGAGCAGTTCTTC. Its translation is CASSLVPLSGSSYNEQFF.

The V call is TRBV2, the J call TRBJ2-5; 9 positions match TRBD2. CDR1 and CDR2 (germline): SNHLY, FYNNEI. Losses at the gene ends were 8 bases for V and 5 bases for J; bases not matched to a gene: 6. The CDR3 contains 13 residues. This chain's CDR3 is CASASGVGETQYF. CDR3 in DNA: TGTGCCAGCGCTAGCGGGGTGGGGGAGACCCAGTACTTC.

The gene calls are TRBV2 and TRBJ1-1, with a possible D match to TRBD1 (5 bases). Germline assignment: CDR1 SNHLY and CDR2 FYNNEI. Trimming stripped 5 bases from V and 2 bases from J, with 9 bases between. The CDR3 runs to 13 residues. The CDR3 region is CASSTRVNTEAFF. The CDR3 nucleotides are TGTGCCAGCAGTACCAGGGTAAACACTGAAGCTTTCTTT.

The genes are TRBV6-6 and TRBJ1-2, with 7 bases matching TRBD1. The CDR3 has 15 amino acids. V dropped 0 bases and J dropped 4; count of bases not matched to a gene: 5. Germline V gene data show CDR1 as MNHNY and CDR2 as SVGAGI (reference sequence). The CDR3 DNA is TGTGCCAGCAGTTACTCAAGTACAGGGGTCTATGGCTACACCTTC. As protein: CASSYSSTGVYGYTF.

This sequence joins TRBV20-1 and TRBJ2-7; no firm D call. The V gene lost 6 bases and the J gene lost 7 bases, with 13 bases spanning the gap. Looked up from germline, CDR1 is DFQATT and CDR2 is SNEGSKA (reference sequence). The CDR3 runs to 11 residues. The CDR3 reads CSASRLWEQYF. The CDR3 DNA reads TGCAGTGCCTCTAGGCTATGGGAGCAGTACTTC.

The chain links TRBV18 to TRBJ2-1; 13 nucleotides line up with TRBD2. CDR1 is KGHSH and CDR2 is LQKENI in the germline V gene. With 5 bases clipped from V and 7 bases from J, the junction kept 8 bases outside the gene matches. This CDR3 has 16 amino acids. Here the CDR3 reads CASSVPGLAGFNEQFF. In nucleotides, the CDR3 is TGTGCCAGCTCAGTTCCGGGACTAGCGGGATTTAATGAGCAGTTCTTC.

This clone was seen just once. The rearrangement joins TRBV7-3 to TRBJ2-2; 8 bases align to TRBD2. This CDR3 has 15 residues. The ends lost 5 bases at V and 4 bases at J; junction bases unmatched: 6. CDR1 is SGHTA, CDR2 FQGTGA, per germline. The DNA of the CDR3 is TGTGCCAGCAGCCCCAGCGGGAGTACCACCGGGGAGCTGTTTTTT. Translation: CASSPSGSTTGELFF. The whole variable domain, remainder taken from reference TRBV7-3 and TRBJ2-2, is GAGVSQTPSNKVTEKGKYVELRCDPISGHTALYWYRQSLGQGPEFLIYFQGTGAADDSGLPNDRFFAVRPEGSVSTLKIQRTERGDSAVYLCASSPSGSTTGELFFGEGSRLTVL.

This clone was counted a few times. The gene calls are TRBV5-6 and TRBJ1-5; 9 bases agree with TRBD1. The V segment lost 4 bases and the J segment 6 bases; nucleotides outside the gene matches: 2. Germline assignment: CDR1 SGHDT and CDR2 YYEEEE. The CDR3 has 13 residues. CDR3 nucleotide sequence: TGTGCCAGCAGCACAGGGGGCTCTCAGCCCCAGCATTTT. Translated: CASSTGGSQPQHF.

The chain is built from TRBV20-1 and TRBJ1-2, with 7 bases fitting TRBD1. The CDR3 loop spans 11 amino acids. V shed 5 bases and J 8 bases; nucleotides not matched to a gene: 5. CDR1 DFQATT and CDR2 SNEGSKA come from the germline V gene (reference sequence). This CDR3 reads CSAPTGSGYTF. The CDR3 DNA follows: TGCAGTGCTCCGACAGGGAGCGGCTACACCTTC.

This chain links TRBV13 with TRBJ2-7, with D perhaps TRBD1 (6 bases). This CDR3 is built from 13 residues. Trimming took 8 bases from V and 6 from J, leaving 17 bases between them. Looked up from germline, CDR1 is PRHDT and CDR2 is FYEKMQ (reference sequence). CDR3 sequence: CASGGRGSLEQYF. As DNA, the CDR3 is TGTGCCAGCGGCGGCAGGGGTTCCCTCGAGCAGTACTTC.

This clone appeared a single time. The chain uses TRBV14 and TRBJ1-4, with 7 bases that match TRBD1. In germline, CDR1 is SGHDN, CDR2 FVKESK. V shed 2 bases, J shed 5 bases, and the junction held 11 bases outside the gene matches. The CDR3 totals 17 residues. The CDR3 DNA sequence: TGTGCCAGCAGCCAATATCCCCCGGGACAGCGAAATGAAAAACTGTTTTTT. It yields the protein CASSQYPPGQRNEKLFF. The full variable domain, its missing parts supplied by reference TRBV14 and TRBJ1-4, is EAGVTQFPSHSVIEKGQTVTLRCDPISGHDNLYWYRRVMGKEIKFLLHFVKESKQDESGMPNNRFLAERTGGTYSTLKVQPAELEDSGVYFCASSQYPPGQRNEKLFFGSGTQLSVL.